Following are 8 T cell receptor beta chains from one sample sequenced in a study of T cell repertoires in cytomegalovirus infection. Their antigens are not known. MiXCR was run by TCRdb on the reads, yielding one entry per CDR3 protein. The profile covers 450,000 to 600,000 distinct CDR3 sequences, with roughly 43% appearing a single time and about 39% taken by the ten largest. Specimen: cultured PBMCs, collected from culture after CMV antigen stimulation. These receptors all come from a human donor in good health (CMV status not recorded). Some clones in this sample may be carry-over from other donors' samples.

The rearrangement joins TRBV18 to TRBJ1-2; a possible D gene is TRBD1 (5 bases). Germline assignment: CDR1 KGHSH and CDR2 LQKENI. V shed 3 bases and J shed 5 bases, with 16 bases lying between them. The CDR3 contains 15 residues. In nucleotides, the CDR3 is TGTGCCAGCTCACCGATCCACGGGGGGGAATATGGCTACACCTTC. This translates into CASSPIHGGEYGYTF. The full variable domain, its missing parts supplied by reference TRBV18 and TRBJ1-2, is NAGVMQNPRHLVRRRGQEARLRCSPMKGHSHVYWYRQLPEEGLKFMVYLQKENIIDESGMPKERFSAEFPKEGPSILRIQQVVRGDSAAYFCASSPIHGGEYGYTFGSGTRLTVV.

The CDR3 coding sequence is TGTGCCAGCAGTTCTACCGACTCAGGGGGATTAGGACAGCCCCAGCATTTT. It encodes CASSSTDSGGLGQPQHF. V gene TRBV12-3 or TRBV12-4 combines with J gene TRBJ1-5; 7 positions agree with TRBD1. Unmatched junction bases numbered 16, after V lost 4 bases and J lost 7 bases. The CDR3 has 17 amino acids.

The rearrangement uses TRBV5-4 and TRBJ2-1; 7 bases are a match to TRBD1. Per germline, CDR1 SGHNT and CDR2 YYREEE (reference sequence). V lost 4 bases and J lost 8; bases outside the gene matches: 9. The CDR3 runs to 14 residues. CDR3 region: CASSGRDRVDEQFF. For the CDR3, the DNA is TGTGCCAGCAGCGGCCGGGACAGAGTCGATGAGCAGTTCTTC.

There are a few counts of this clonotype. The genes are TRBV5-1 and TRBJ1-2; the D gene is possibly TRBD1 (5 bases). The germline V and J ends were trimmed by 3 bases and 5 bases, with 14 bases remaining between them. The CDR3 length is 14 residues. Germline CDR1 and CDR2: SGHRS and YFSETQ. As DNA, the CDR3 is TGCGCCAGCAGCTCCTCCGGGACGGATTATGGCTACACCTTC. It yields the protein CASSSSGTDYGYTF. Using reference TRBV5-1 and TRBJ1-2 for the parts outside the CDR3, the full variable domain is KAGVTQTPRYLIKTRGQQVTLSCSPISGHRSVSWYQQTPGQGLQFLFEYFSETQRNKGNFPGRFSGRQFSNSRSEMNVSTLELGDSALYLCASSSSGTDYGYTFGSGTRLTVV.

The V gene is TRBV11-3, the J gene TRBJ2-1; TRBD2 matches 10 bases. The CDR3 is 16 amino acids. V lost 1 base, J lost 9 bases, and 9 bases stayed unmatched. Germline CDR1 reads SGHNT; CDR2 reads YENEEA. CDR3 loop: CASSLVGLAGATEQFF. CDR3 bases: TGTGCCAGCAGCTTAGTCGGGCTAGCGGGAGCAACTGAGCAGTTCTTC.

The rearrangement uses TRBV11-2 and TRBJ2-1, with TRBD2 as a possible D gene (5 bases). V dropped 6 bases and J dropped 0 bases, with 21 bases sitting between them. CDR3 length: 18 residues. Germline values: CDR1 SGHAT, CDR2 FQNNGV. CDR3 in DNA: TGTGCCAGCAGTCCCCCCCCGGGGAGAGGGAGCTCCTACAATGAGCAGTTCTTC. This sequence encodes CASSPPPGRGSSYNEQFF.

The rearrangement joins TRBV7-6 to TRBJ2-7; possibly TRBD2 for D (6 bases). This CDR3 region has 16 residues. Germline CDR1 and CDR2: SGHVS and FNYEAQ. Trimming took 2 bases from V and 6 from J, leaving 20 bases between them. The CDR3 is CASSLSPAGQGGEQYF. The CDR3, as DNA: TGTGCCAGCAGCTTAAGCCCCGCGGGGCAGGGCGGCGAGCAGTACTTC. The full variable domain, rest sourced from reference TRBV7-6 and TRBJ2-7, is GAGVSQSPRYKVTKRGQDVALRCDPISGHVSLYWYRQALGQGPEFLTYFNYEAQQDKSGLPNDRFSAERPEGSISTLTIQRTEQRDSAMYRCASSLSPAGQGGEQYFGPGTRLTVT.

This clonotype was picked up a small number of times. This chain connects TRBV7-2 to TRBJ1-1, with 7 bases aligning to TRBD1. Germline values: CDR1 SGHTA, CDR2 FQGNSA. The CDR3 covers 14 residues. Trimming at V came to 4 bases and at J to 5 bases, leaving 7 bases not matched to a gene. For the CDR3, the DNA is TGTGCCAGCAGCTCGAAGACAGGGCAAACTGAAGCTTTCTTT. Its translation is CASSSKTGQTEAFF.